This T cell receptor beta chain was found in a study of OX40 agonist ivuxolimab in advanced cancers. With respect to the entire study: Ivuxolimab, which targeted the costimulatory receptor OX40 (CD134), was an agonistic, fully human IgG2 monoclonal antibody. Intravenous ivuxolimab was administered to patients every 2 weeks at six dose levels: 0.01, 0.1, 0.3, 1.5, 3 and 10 mg/kg. The dose-escalation cohort was roughly 87% male with a mean age of around 64 years, ranging from about 23 to 85. Among the roughly 52 dose-escalation patients, around 20 had hepatocellular carcinoma, roughly 15 melanoma, 9 renal cell carcinoma and 9 head and neck cancer. Peripheral TCRbeta sequencing aimed to test whether ivuxolimab altered TCR sequence diversity and caused clonal T-cell expansion. The paper reports the monotherapy dose-escalation portion (N ≈ 52 patients) of the phase I ivuxolimab trial. Three dose-escalation patients achieved partial responses, one with hepatocellular carcinoma and two with cutaneous melanoma. Prior anti-PD-1, anti-PD-L1 or anti-CTLA-4 therapy was permitted, and checkpoint inhibitors had been received by about 36% of dose-escalation patients.

Results the study describes overall, beyond this receptor: At doses of 0.1 to 3.0 mg/kg, clonal expansion of both CD4+ and CD8+ T cells in blood was seen between baseline and week 6. In partial responders in the 0.1-3.0 mg/kg groups, normalized peripheral clonal expansion was found to be among the lowest, especially among CD8+ T cells. Low levels of normalized T-cell clonal expansion were also seen in some nonresponding patients. After ivuxolimab, expanded clones were on average more numerous among CD8+ T cells than among CD4+ T cells. Antigen specificity was not determined for the clonally expanded peripheral T cells.

A note on this clone: No antigen is known for it. There are no base qualities to consult, and no much larger clone falls within one base.

The trial excluded patients who had a history of autoimmune disease or who were on systemic immunosuppression. Peripheral blood for TCR sequencing was collected from all dose cohorts at baseline, on cycle 4 day 1, and on cycle 7 day 1. Samples were obtained from an open-label, multicenter, first-in-human phase I dose-escalation trial of ivuxolimab. Adults with locally advanced or metastatic melanoma, renal cell carcinoma, hepatocellular carcinoma or head and neck squamous cell carcinoma were enrolled in the trial. CD4+ and CD8+ T cells were sorted separately from peripheral blood before TCR sequencing. Genomic DNA was extracted from sorted cells for sequencing of the TCRbeta CDR3 region. TCRbeta CDR3 regions were sequenced using the immunoSEQ Assay. TCRdb stores this immuneACCESS table with in-frame sequences only. Part of the clones is absent; in the studies checked, under half of the shortfall reflects unresolved V genes, and no reason is known for the rest. The sample table holds more than 30,000 clones, of which around 90% were seen once. The ten largest account for 0.9% to 0.95% of the sample.

A distance of 10 bases separates the germline ends of V and J, which lose 3 bases and 2 bases respectively. For CDR1 and CDR2, the germline V gene (reference sequence) lists MNHEY and SMNVEV. Counted from cysteine to phenylalanine, this CDR3 has 15 amino acids. Only CDR3 DNA remains: 45 bases, in frame from the first base. The TCR originated in an adult with an advanced solid tumor such as melanoma, head and neck, liver or kidney cancer. The sequences come from CD4+ or CD8+ T cells sorted from blood, collected in a trial of the OX40 agonist ivuxolimab. The rearrangement joined TRBV27 to TRBJ2-2, with the D gene call left open. CDR3 protein: CASSFERANTGELFF. Here is the DNA: TGTGCCAGCAGTTTCGAACGGGCTAACACCGGGGAGCTGTTTTTT.